This paragraph reports one T cell receptor beta chain. cDNA carried unique molecular identifiers, and a universal primer site was added by template switching. TCRdb redid the calling of the 5' RACE reads with MiXCR, one entry per CDR3 protein. The table includes hundreds of thousands of distinct CDR3 sequences, 8.6% detected once. This sample is drawn from a study of identical twins. V gave up 1 base and J gave up 0 bases, with 10 bases separating them. The CDR3 is 16 amino acids. Germline CDR1 and CDR2: SGHRS and YFSETQ. The same sample was also used in a study of yellow fever vaccine responses in identical twins.

Sequencing was carried out using PBMCs. This chain joins TRBV5-1 and TRBJ2-2, with unresolved D. The receptor was derived from a woman in her late teens or twenties in good health. CDR3 in DNA: TGCGCCAGCAGCTTGAGGCCAAACGCGAACACCGGGGAGCTGTTTTTT. Its translation is CASSLRPNANTGELFF.